This TCR beta chain originates from a study of cytomegalovirus exposure and HLA in healthy donors. PCR involved 60 Vbeta and 13 Jbeta primers. Sequenced by immunoSEQ multiplex PCR; TCRdb stores in-frame clones only, minus some. The profile shows some 150,000 clones, approximately 63% of them singletons. Germline V gene sequence: CDR1 MNHNS, CDR2 SASEGT. V lost 6 bases to trimming and J lost 4 bases, with 4 bases between them. This CDR3 contains 11 residues. The TCR originated in a woman aged 55-69 years in good health and CMV-seropositive. Sequences were obtained from PBMCs. This chain joins TRBV6-1 and TRBJ1-5; D is ambiguous. CDR3: CASRRNQPQHF. The CDR3 DNA sequence: TGTGCCAGCAGACGGAATCAGCCCCAGCATTTT.